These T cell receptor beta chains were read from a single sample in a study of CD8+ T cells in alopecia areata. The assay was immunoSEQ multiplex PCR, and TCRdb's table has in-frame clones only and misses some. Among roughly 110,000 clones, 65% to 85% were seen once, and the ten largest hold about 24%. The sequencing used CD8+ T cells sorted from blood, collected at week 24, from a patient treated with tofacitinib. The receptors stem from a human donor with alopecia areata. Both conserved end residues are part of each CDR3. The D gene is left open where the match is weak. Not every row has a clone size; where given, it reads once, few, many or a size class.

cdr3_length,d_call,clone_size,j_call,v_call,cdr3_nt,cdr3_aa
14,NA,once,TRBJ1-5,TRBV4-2,TGTGCCAGCAGCCAAGAACGGGCGGAACAGCCCCAGCATTTT,CASSQERAEQPQHF
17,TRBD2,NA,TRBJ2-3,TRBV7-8,TGTGCCAGCAGCTTAGCGCGTCTAGCGGGGAGCACAGATACGCAGTATTTT,CASSLARLAGSTDTQYF
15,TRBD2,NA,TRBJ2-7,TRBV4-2,TGTGCCAGCAGCCCCGCGTTGGGGCTAGCGGGCGAGCAGTACTTC,CASSPALGLAGEQYF
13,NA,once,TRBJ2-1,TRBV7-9,TGTGCCAGCAGCCAGACTCGACTCAATGAGCAGTTCTTC,CASSQTRLNEQFF
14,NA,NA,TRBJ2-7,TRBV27,TGTGCCAGCGGCCCATTGGGGCTGGGCTACGAGCAGTACTTC,CASGPLGLGYEQYF
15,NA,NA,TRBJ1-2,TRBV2,TGTGCCAGCAGCCCCGTAATTTCGGGGGCGCGTGGCTACACCTTC,CASSPVISGARGYTF
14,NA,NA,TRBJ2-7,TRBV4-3,TGCGCCAGCAGCCAAGATGGGCTAGCAACGGAGCAGTGCTTC,CASSQDGLATEQCF
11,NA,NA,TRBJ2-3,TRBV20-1,TGCAGTGCTAGGGGCATGGATACGCAGTATTTT,CSARGMDTQYF
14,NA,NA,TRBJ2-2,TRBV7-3,TGTGCCAGCAGCCCAACAGGGAACACCGGGGAGCTGTTTTTT,CASSPTGNTGELFF
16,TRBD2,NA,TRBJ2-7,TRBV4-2,TGTGCCAGCAGCCAAGAATCTAGCGGGAGCTCCTACGAGCAGTACTTC,CASSQESSGSSYEQYF
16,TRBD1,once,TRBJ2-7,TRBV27,TGTGCCAGCAGTTTCGGAACCGGGACAGGGGCCTACGAGCAGTACTTC,CASSFGTGTGAYEQYF
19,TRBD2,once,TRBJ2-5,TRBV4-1,TGCGCCAGCAGCCGCACTATCCGTCGGAGCGGGGAGCTTCCAGAGACCCAGTACTTC,CASSRTIRRSGELPETQYF
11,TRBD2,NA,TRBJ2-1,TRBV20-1,TGCAGTGCGAGACTAGCTGGTGAGCAGTTCTTC,CSARLAGEQFF
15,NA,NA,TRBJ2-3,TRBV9,TGTGCCAGCAGCGTAGAGTCGGTTGCCACAGATACGCAGTATTTT,CASSVESVATDTQYF
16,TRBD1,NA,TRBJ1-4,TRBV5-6,TGTGCCAGCAGCTCGCTGACCGACAGGGAAGGCACAAAACTGTTTTTT,CASSSLTDREGTKLFF
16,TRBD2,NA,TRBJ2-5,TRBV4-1,TGCGCCAGCAGCCAAGAACCAGCGGGGGTCCAAGAGACCCAGTACTTC,CASSQEPAGVQETQYF
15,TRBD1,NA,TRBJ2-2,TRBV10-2,TGCGCCAGCAGGCCCGGGACAGGGACTACCGGGGAGCTGTTTTTT,CASRPGTGTTGELFF
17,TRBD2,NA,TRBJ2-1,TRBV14,TGTGCCAGCAGCCAAGAATGGGAGGGACTAGCAGACAATGAGCAGTTCTTC,CASSQEWEGLADNEQFF
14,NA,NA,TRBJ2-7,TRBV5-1,TGCGCCAGCAGCTTCGGTGAGAGCTCCTACGAGCAGTACTTC,CASSFGESSYEQYF
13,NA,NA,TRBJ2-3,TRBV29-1,TGCAGCGTTGAAGAGGGGAGCACAGATACGCAGTATTTT,CSVEEGSTDTQYF
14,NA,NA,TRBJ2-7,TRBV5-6,TGTGCCAGCTTTAGGTCCCAAGGATCCTACGAGCAGTACTTC,CASFRSQGSYEQYF
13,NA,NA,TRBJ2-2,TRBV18,TGTGCCAGCTCACCACCGGGCGACGGGGAGCTGTTTTTT,CASSPPGDGELFF
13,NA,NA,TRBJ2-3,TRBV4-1,TGCGCCAGCAGCCTATTATGGGAAGATACGCAGTATTTT,CASSLLWEDTQYF
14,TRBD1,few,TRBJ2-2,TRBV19,TGTGCCAGTAGTAACGACAGGGGAACCGGGGAGCTGTTTTTT,CASSNDRGTGELFF
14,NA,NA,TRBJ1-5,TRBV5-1,TGCGCCAGCAGCCCATGGGGGGGAGATCAGCCCCAGCATTTT,CASSPWGGDQPQHF
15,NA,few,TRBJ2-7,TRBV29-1,TGCAGCGTTGAAGGAGGGGATTTCGGAGCCTACGAGCAGTACTTC,CSVEGGDFGAYEQYF
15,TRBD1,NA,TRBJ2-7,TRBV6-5,TGTGCCAGCAGTCCGTCGAGGACAGGGGCGGTCGAGCAGTACTTC,CASSPSRTGAVEQYF
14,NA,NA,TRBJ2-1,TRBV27,TGTGCCAGCAGTTTATCGCGCACCTACAATGAGCAGTTCTTC,CASSLSRTYNEQFF
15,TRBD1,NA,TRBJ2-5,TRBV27,TGTGCCAGCAAAGTAAGGACAGGTCTCCAAGAGACCCAGTACTTC,CASKVRTGLQETQYF